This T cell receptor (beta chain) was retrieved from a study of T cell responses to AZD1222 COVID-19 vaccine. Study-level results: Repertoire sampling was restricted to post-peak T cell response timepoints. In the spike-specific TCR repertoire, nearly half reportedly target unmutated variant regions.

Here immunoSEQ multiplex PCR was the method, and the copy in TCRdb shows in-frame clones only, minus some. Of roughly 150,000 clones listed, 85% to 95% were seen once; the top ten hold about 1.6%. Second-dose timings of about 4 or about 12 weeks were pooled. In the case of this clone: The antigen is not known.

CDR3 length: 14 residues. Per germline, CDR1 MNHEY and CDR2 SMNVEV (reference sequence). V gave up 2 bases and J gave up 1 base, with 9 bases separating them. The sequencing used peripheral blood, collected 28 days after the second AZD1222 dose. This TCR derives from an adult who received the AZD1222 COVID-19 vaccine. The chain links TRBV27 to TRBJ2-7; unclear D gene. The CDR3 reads CASSLMADSYEQYF. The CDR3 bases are TGTGCCAGCAGTTTAATGGCGGATTCCTACGAGCAGTACTTC.